This section outlines one T cell receptor beta chain sequence together with its context. The sample belongs to a study of shared clonotypes between healthy human individuals. Measured with immunoSEQ multiplex PCR; TCRdb has only the in-frame clones, and not every one. This sample has approximately 1.1 million clones; approximately 78% occur once, and the top ten carry around 0.47%. The CDR3 is 16 amino acids. CDR1 and CDR2 (germline): GTSNPN, SVGIG (reference sequence). The germline V and J ends were trimmed by 2 bases and 0 bases, with 11 bases remaining between them. V and J are TRBV30 and TRBJ1-6, with TRBD1 as a possible D gene (5 bases). This receptor was identified in a man between 18 and 35 years old in good health. Some clones in this sample may be carry-over from other donors' samples. Sequenced material: memory CD4+ T cells from PBMCs. Subset noted: CD45RA-negative fraction. DNA of the CDR3: TGTGCCTGGAGTCTTGGGGCGAGCTCCTATAATTCACCCCTCCACTTT. It codes for CAWSLGASSYNSPLHF.